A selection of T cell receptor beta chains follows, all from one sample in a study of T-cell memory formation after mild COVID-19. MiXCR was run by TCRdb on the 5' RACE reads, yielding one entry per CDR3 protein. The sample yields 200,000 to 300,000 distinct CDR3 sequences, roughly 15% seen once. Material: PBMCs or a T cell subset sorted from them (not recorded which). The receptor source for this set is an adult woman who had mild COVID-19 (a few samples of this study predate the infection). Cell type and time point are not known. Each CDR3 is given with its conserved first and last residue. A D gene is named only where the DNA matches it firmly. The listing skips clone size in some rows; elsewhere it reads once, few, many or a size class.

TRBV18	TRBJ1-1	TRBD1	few	CASSLSRDRGGGTEAFF	TGTGCCAGCTCACTTAGCCGGGACAGGGGAGGGGGCACTGAAGCTTTCTTT
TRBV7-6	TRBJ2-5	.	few	CASSPVGRSQYF	TGTGCCAGCAGCCCCGTCGGCCGGTCCCAGTACTTC
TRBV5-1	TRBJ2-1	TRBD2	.	CASLGTSGRSGEQFF	TGCGCCAGCTTGGGGACTAGCGGGAGATCTGGTGAGCAGTTCTTC
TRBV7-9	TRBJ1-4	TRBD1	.	CASSFLDRGQKLFF	TGTGCCAGCAGCTTTTTGGACAGGGGGCAAAAACTGTTTTTT
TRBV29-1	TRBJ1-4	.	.	CSAGMVGDEKLFF	TGCAGCGCTGGGATGGTTGGGGATGAAAAACTGTTTTTT
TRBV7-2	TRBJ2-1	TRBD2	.	CASSREAGGNNEQFF	TGTGCCAGCAGTCGAGAGGCGGGGGGGAACAATGAGCAGTTCTTC
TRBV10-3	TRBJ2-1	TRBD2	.	CATGLAVYNEQFF	TGTGCCACGGGACTAGCGGTATACAATGAGCAGTTCTTC
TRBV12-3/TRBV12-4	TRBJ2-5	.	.	CASSLGLGYQETQYF	TGTGCCAGCAGTCTAGGGCTTGGGTACCAAGAGACCCAGTACTTC
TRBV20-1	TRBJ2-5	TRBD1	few	CSARPGQKTQYF	TGCAGTGCTAGACCGGGACAGAAGACCCAGTACTTC
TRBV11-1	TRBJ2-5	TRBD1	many	CATSHGTEETQYF	TGTGCCACCAGCCACGGGACAGAAGAGACCCAGTACTTC
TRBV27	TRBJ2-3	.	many	CASTSIGGTQYF	TGTGCCAGCACCTCCATCGGCGGGACGCAGTATTTT
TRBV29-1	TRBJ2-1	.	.	CSVYPGLYYNEQFF	TGCAGCGTGTACCCGGGACTTTATTACAATGAGCAGTTCTTC
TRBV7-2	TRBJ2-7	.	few	CASSLGLRSAEQYF	TGTGCCAGCAGCTTAGGCCTCAGGTCGGCGGAGCAGTACTTC
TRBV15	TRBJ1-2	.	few	CATSRDISKVYGYTF	TGTGCCACCAGCAGAGACATTTCGAAAGTCTATGGCTACACCTTC
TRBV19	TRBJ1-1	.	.	CASRGPNTEAFF	TGTGCCAGTCGGGGGCCGAACACTGAAGCTTTCTTT
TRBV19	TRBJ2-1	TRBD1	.	CASSKAQGSGYNEQFF	TGTGCCAGTAGTAAGGCACAGGGGTCCGGCTACAATGAGCAGTTCTTC
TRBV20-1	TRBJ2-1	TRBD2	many	CSARASGIANEQFF	TGCAGTGCTAGGGCTAGCGGTATCGCCAATGAGCAGTTCTTC
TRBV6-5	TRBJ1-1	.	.	CASSYRTVNTEAFF	TGTGCCAGCAGTTACCGGACAGTGAACACTGAAGCTTTCTTT
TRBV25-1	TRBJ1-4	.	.	CASSATGGHEKLFF	TGTGCCAGCAGTGCGACGGGCGGGCATGAAAAACTGTTTTTT
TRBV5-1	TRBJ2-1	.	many	CASSLEVSNEQFF	TGCGCCAGCAGCTTGGAAGTTAGCAATGAGCAGTTCTTC
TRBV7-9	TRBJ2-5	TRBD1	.	CASSLAGQGPQETQYF	TGTGCCAGCAGCTTAGCGGGACAGGGACCCCAAGAGACCCAGTACTTC
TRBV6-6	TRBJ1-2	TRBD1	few	CASSNRGQANYGYTF	TGTGCCAGCAGTAATAGGGGGCAAGCTAACTATGGCTACACCTTC
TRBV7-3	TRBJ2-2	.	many	CASSRTRRGGTGELFF	TGTGCCAGCAGCCGAACGCGACGAGGAGGCACCGGGGAGCTGTTTTTT
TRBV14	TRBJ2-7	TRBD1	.	CASSHWPPIEPGQHYEQYF	TGTGCCAGCAGCCACTGGCCTCCTATAGAACCGGGACAGCACTACGAGCAGTACTTC
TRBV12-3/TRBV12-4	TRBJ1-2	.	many	CASSTGYGYTF	TGTGCCAGCAGCACAGGGTATGGCTACACCTTC
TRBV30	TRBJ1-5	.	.	CAWRQGSNQPQHF	TGTGCCTGGAGGCAGGGGAGCAATCAGCCCCAGCATTTT
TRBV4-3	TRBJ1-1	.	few	CASRTGHVNTEAFF	TGCGCCAGCAGAACGGGACACGTGAACACTGAAGCTTTCTTT
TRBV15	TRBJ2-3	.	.	CATSRDRGTRDTQYF	TGTGCCACCAGCAGAGATCGGGGGACGAGAGATACGCAGTATTTT